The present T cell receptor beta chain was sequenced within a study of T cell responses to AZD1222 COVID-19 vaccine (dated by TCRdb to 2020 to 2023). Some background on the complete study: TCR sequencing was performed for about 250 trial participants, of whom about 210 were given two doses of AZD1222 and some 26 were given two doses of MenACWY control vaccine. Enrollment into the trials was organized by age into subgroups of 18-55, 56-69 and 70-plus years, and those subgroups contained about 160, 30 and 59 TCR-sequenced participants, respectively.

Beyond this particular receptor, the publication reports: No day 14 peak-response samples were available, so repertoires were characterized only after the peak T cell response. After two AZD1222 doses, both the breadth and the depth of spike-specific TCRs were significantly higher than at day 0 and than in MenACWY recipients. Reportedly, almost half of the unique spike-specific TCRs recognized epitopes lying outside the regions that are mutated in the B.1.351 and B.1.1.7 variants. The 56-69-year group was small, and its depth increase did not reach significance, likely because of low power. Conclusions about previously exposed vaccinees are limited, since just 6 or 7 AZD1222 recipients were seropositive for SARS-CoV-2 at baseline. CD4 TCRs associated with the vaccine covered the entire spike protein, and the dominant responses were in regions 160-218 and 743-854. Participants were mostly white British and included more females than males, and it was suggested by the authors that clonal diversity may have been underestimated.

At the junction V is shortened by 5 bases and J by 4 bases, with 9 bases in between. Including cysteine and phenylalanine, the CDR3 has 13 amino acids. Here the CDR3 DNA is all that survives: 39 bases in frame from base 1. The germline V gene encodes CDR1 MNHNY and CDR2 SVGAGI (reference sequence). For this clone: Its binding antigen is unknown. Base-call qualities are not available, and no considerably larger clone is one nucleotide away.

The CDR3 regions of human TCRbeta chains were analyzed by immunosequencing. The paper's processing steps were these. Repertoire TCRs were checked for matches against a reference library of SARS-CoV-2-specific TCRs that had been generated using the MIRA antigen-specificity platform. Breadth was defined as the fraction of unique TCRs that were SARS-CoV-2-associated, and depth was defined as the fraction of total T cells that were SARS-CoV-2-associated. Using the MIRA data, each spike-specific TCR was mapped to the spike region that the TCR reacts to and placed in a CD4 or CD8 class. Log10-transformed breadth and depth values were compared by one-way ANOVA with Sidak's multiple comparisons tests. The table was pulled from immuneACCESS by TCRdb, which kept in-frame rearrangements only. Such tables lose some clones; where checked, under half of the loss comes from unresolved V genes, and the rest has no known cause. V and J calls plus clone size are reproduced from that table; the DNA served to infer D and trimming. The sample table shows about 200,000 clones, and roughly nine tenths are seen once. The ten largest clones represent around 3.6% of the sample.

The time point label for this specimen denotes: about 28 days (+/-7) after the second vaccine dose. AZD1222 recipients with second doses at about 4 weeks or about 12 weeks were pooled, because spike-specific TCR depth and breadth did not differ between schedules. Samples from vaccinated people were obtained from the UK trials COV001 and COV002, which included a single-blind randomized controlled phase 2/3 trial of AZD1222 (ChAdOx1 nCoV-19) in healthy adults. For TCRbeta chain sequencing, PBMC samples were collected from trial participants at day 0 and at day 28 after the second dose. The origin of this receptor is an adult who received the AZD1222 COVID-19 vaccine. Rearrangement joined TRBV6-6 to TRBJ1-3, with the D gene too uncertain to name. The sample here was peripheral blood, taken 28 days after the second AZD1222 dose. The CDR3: CASSGMGGNTIYF. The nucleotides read TGTGCCAGCAGTGGGATGGGAGGAAACACCATATATTTT.